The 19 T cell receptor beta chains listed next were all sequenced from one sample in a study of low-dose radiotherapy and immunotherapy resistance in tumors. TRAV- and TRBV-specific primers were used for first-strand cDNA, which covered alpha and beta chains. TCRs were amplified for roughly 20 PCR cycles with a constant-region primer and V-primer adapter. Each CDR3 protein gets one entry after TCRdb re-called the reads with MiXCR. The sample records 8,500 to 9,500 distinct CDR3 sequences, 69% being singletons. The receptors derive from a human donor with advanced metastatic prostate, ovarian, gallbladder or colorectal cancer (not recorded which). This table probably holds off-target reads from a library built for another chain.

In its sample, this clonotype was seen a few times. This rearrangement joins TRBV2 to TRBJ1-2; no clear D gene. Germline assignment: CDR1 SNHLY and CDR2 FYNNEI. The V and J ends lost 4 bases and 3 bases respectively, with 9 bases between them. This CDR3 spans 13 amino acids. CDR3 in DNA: TGTGCCAGCAGTGCCGAACGGGACTATGGCTACACCTTC. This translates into CASSAERDYGYTF.

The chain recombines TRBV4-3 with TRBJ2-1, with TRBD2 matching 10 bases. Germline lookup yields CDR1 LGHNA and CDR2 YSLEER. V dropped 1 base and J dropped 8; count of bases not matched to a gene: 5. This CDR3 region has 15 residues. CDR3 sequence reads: CASSQVLAGLDEQFF. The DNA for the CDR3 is TGCGCCAGCAGCCAAGTACTAGCGGGGCTTGATGAGCAGTTCTTC.

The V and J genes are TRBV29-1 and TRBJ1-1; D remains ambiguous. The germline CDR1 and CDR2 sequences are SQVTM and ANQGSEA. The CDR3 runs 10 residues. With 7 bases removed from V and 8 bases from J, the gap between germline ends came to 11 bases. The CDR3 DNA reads TGCAGCGCTCTTCAGGAGGAAGCTTTCTTT. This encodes CSALQEEAFF. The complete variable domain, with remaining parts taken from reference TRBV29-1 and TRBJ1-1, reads SAVISQKPSRDICQRGTSLTIQCQVDSQVTMMFWYRQQPGQSLTLIATANQGSEATYESGFVIDKFPISRPNLTFSTLTVSNMSPEDSSIYLCSALQEEAFFGQGTRLTVV.

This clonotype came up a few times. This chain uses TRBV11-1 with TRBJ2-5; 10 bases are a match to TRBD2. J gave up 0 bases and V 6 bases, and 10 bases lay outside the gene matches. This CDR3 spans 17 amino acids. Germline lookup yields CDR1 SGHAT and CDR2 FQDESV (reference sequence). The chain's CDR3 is CASRRRTSGQYQETQYF. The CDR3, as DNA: TGTGCCAGCAGAAGAAGGACTAGCGGACAGTACCAAGAGACCCAGTACTTC. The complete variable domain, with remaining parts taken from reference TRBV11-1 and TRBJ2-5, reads EAEVAQSPRYKITEKSQAVAFWCDPISGHATLYWYRQILGQGPELLVQFQDESVVDDSQLPKDRFSAERLKGVDSTLKIQPAELGDSAMYLCASRRRTSGQYQETQYFGPGTRLLVL.

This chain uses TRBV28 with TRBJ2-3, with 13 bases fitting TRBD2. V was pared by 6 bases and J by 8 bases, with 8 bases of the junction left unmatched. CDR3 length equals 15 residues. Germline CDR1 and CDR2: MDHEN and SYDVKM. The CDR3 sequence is CASRPGLAGEFTQYF. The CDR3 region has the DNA TGTGCCAGCAGGCCAGGACTAGCGGGGGAATTTACGCAGTATTTT.

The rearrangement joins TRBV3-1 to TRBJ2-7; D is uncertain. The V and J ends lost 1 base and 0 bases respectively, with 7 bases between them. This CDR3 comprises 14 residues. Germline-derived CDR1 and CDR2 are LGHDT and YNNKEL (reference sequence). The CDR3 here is CASSQGLHSYEQYF. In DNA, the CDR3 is TGTGCCAGCAGCCAAGGACTGCACTCCTACGAGCAGTACTTC.

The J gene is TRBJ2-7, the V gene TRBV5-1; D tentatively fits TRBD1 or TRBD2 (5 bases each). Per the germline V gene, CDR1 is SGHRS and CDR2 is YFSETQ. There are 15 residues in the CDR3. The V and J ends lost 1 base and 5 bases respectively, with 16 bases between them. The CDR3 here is CASSLWAGANDEQYF. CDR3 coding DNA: TGCGCCAGCAGCTTGTGGGCCGGGGCGAACGACGAGCAGTACTTC. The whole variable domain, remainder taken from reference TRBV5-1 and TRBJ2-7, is KAGVTQTPRYLIKTRGQQVTLSCSPISGHRSVSWYQQTPGQGLQFLFEYFSETQRNKGNFPGRFSGRQFSNSRSEMNVSTLELGDSALYLCASSLWAGANDEQYFGPGTRLTVT.

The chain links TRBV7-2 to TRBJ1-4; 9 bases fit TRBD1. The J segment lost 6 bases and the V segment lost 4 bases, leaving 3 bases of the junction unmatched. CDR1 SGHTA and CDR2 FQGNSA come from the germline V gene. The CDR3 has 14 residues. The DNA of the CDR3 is TGTGCCAGCAGCTCGGACAGGGGCGATGAAAAACTGTTTTTT. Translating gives CASSSDRGDEKLFF.

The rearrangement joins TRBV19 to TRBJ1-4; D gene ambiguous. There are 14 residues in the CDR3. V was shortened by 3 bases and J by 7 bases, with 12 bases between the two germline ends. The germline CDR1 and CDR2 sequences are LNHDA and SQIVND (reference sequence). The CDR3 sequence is CASSITHGSEKLFF. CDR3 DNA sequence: TGTGCCAGTAGTATCACCCATGGAAGTGAAAAACTGTTTTTT.

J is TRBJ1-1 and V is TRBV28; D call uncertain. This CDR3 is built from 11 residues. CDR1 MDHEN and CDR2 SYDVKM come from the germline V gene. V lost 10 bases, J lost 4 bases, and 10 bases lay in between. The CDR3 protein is CATQSVTEAFF. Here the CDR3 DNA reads TGTGCCACACAGTCGGTCACTGAAGCTTTCTTT.

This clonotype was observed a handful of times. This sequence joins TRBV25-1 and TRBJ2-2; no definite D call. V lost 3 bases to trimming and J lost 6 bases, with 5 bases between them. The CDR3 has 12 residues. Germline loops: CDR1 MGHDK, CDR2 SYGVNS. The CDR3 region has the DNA TGTGCCAGCAGTGAGGGGTCCGGGGAGCTGTTTTTT. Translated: CASSEGSGELFF.

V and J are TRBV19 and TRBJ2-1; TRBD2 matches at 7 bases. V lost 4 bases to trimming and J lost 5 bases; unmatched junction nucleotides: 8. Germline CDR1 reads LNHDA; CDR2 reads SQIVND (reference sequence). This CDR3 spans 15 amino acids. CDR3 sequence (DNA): TGTGCCAGTAGTACCCGGGCTAGCGGAAACAATGAGCAGTTCTTC. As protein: CASSTRASGNNEQFF.

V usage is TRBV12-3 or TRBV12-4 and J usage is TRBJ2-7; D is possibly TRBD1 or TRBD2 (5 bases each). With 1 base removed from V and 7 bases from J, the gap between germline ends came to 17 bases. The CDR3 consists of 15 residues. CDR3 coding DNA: TGTGCCAGCAGTTTAGTGGGGACGGTAGGAAGGGAGCAGTACTTC. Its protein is CASSLVGTVGREQYF.

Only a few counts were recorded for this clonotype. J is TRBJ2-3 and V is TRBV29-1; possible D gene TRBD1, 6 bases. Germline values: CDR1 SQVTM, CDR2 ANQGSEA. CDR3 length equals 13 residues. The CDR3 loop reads CTAGQLSGDTQYF. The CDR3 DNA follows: TGCACCGCCGGACAGCTCTCGGGAGATACGCAGTATTTT.

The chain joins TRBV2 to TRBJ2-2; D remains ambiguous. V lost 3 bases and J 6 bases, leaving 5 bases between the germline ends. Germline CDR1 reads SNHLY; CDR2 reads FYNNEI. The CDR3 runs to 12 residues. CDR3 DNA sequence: TGTGCCAGCAGTGACCCCCCCGGGGAGCTGTTTTTT. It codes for CASSDPPGELFF.

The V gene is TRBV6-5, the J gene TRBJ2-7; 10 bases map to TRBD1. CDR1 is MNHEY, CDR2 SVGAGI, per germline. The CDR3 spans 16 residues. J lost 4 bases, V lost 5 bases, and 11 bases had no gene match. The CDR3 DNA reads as TGTGCCAGCAGTCCAAAACCGGGACAGGGGAGTTACGAGCAGTACTTC. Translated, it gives CASSPKPGQGSYEQYF.

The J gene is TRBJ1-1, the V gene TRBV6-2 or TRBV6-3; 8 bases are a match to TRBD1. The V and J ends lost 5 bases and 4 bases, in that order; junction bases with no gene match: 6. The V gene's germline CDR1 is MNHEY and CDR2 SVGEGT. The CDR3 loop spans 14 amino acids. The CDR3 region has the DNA TGTGCCAGCAGTAAGCGACAGGGGCGCACTGAAGCTTTCTTT. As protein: CASSKRQGRTEAFF.

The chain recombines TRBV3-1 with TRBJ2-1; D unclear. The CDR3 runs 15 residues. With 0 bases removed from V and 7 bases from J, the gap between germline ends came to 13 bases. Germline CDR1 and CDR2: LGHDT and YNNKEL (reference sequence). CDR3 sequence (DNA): TGTGCCAGCAGCCAAGACCCGGACGCCTCTAATGAGCAGTTCTTC. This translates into CASSQDPDASNEQFF.

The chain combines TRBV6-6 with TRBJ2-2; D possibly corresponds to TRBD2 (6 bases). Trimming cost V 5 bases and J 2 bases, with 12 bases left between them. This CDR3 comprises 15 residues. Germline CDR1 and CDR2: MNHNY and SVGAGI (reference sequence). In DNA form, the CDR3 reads TGTGCCAGCAGTATGGGGCGGGGTAACACCGGGGAGCTGTTTTTT. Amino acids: CASSMGRGNTGELFF.